This T cell receptor beta chain came from a study of T cells expressing NK-cell markers. TCRdb re-called the 5' RACE reads, yielding one record per CDR3 amino acid sequence without DNA. The data include 400,000 to 500,000 distinct CDR3 sequences; the top ten clones carry more than 7%. As for this clonotype: Its antigen is not identified.

Study-wide points: Clarity on HCMV specificity was lacking for the expanded NKG2C+ T cell clones.

Germline V lookup: CDR1 SQVTM, CDR2 ANQGSEA. This CDR3 spans 12 amino acids. This TCR derives from a woman aged 18 to 75 in good health. Source material: blood T cells: a sorted CD56 or NKG2C T cell subset, CD4+ or CD8+ T cells, or bulk PBMC T cells (not recorded which). The chain joins TRBV29-1 to TRBJ2-7. The CDR3 spells CSVEVYSYEQYF.